Detailed here is one T cell receptor beta chain. Participant age was about 18 to 89 years, and participants resided in approximately 25 US areas. How the authors handled the data: Cell counts per sample came from amplifying reference gene primers. Method: immunoSEQ multiplex PCR; TCRdb's copy keeps in-frame clones and lacks some. That table gives V, J and clone size, and the DNA gave D and trimming. The table shows 290,000 or so clones, with around nine tenths occurring only once. The entry originates in a study of blood T cell repertoires in COVID-19. Overall study context: Acute and convalescent COVID-19 samples came from the United States, Italy and Spain. The analysed material was cDNA or gDNA that came from T cells, B-cell-depleted T cells, or PBMCs.

From germline, CDR1 is SGHTA and CDR2 FQGNSA. V shed 6 bases, J shed 6 bases, and the junction held 8 bases outside the gene matches. The CDR3 runs to 14 residues. V usage is TRBV7-2 and J usage is TRBJ1-1; 9 bases are shared with TRBD1. The TCR originated in a woman between 18 and 29 years old who had recovered from COVID-19. Sequencing used PBMCs or T cells enriched from blood (not recorded which). The CDR3 bases are TGTGCCAGCAGACGCGGGACAGGGACTCCTGAAGCTTTCTTT. Its protein is CASRRGTGTPEAFF.